This T cell receptor (beta chain) was observed in a study of shared clonotypes between healthy human individuals. V lost 10 bases, J lost 7 bases, and 20 bases stayed unmatched. CDR1 SNHLY and CDR2 FYNNEI come from the germline V gene. The CDR3 is made up of 18 amino acids. This table comes from immunoSEQ multiplex PCR, and its TCRdb copy is limited to in-frame clones, with some not included. The table lists over a million clones, around 82% of them singletons, with approximately 0.56% in the top ten. This chain uses TRBV2 with TRBJ2-2; TRBD2 aligns across 11 bases. The sample was memory CD4+ T cells from PBMCs. Subset indicated: CD45RA-negative fraction. This TCR came from a man aged 18 to 29 in good health. Some clones in this sample may be carry-over from other donors' samples. CDR3 in amino acids: CATDRGALAGGPVGELFF. As DNA, the CDR3 is TGTGCCACCGACAGGGGGGCCTTAGCGGGAGGGCCGGTCGGGGAGCTGTTTTTT.